The 4 T cell receptor beta chains listed next were all sequenced from one sample in a study of Ad26.COV2.S vaccination and SARS-CoV-2 variants. Sample treatment: about 20 received Ad26.COV2.S at low or high dose, single or two shots; about 5 received placebo; per-sample allocation not given. Samples were taken on day 63 after the first vaccine or placebo injection. Clones were sequenced by immunoSEQ multiplex PCR, and TCRdb holds only the in-frame ones, with some missing. Here the sample spans a few hundred thousand clones, approximately 91% being singletons. The material was peripheral blood, obtained in a trial of Ad26.COV2.S vaccine versus placebo. The origin of the receptors is a person between 18 and 65 years old who received the Ad26.COV2.S COVID-19 vaccine or a placebo.

This chain connects TRBV14 to TRBJ1-1; no reliable D call. Trimming took 1 base from V and 5 from J, leaving 8 bases between them. The CDR3 sequence is 13 residues long. Germline CDR1 and CDR2: SGHDN and FVKESK. The CDR3 region has the DNA TGTGCCAGCAGCCAAGTCCCCGGAACTGAAGCTTTCTTT. Amino acids: CASSQVPGTEAFF.

The CDR3 DNA sequence: TGTGCCAGCAGTCCCTTGGAGGTCTACGAGCAGTACTTC. This translates into CASSPLEVYEQYF. The chain links TRBV28 to TRBJ2-7; maybe TRBD2 (5 bases). Trimming took off 5 bases at V and 3 bases at J, with 11 bases between the two ends. This CDR3 region has 13 residues. CDR1 MDHEN and CDR2 SYDVKM come from the germline V gene.

The V call is TRBV5-1, the J call TRBJ1-2; D remains ambiguous. The germline V and J ends were trimmed by 2 bases and 3 bases, with 11 bases remaining between them. Per the germline V gene, CDR1 is SGHRS and CDR2 is YFSETQ. The CDR3 is 14 amino acids. CDR3 nucleotides: TGCGCCAGCAGCTTCGACCACGGCGACTATGGCTACACCTTC. It encodes CASSFDHGDYGYTF. Based on the CDR3 plus reference TRBV5-1 and TRBJ1-2, the full variable domain is KAGVTQTPRYLIKTRGQQVTLSCSPISGHRSVSWYQQTPGQGLQFLFEYFSETQRNKGNFPGRFSGRQFSNSRSEMNVSTLELGDSALYLCASSFDHGDYGYTFGSGTRLTVV.

The rearrangement uses TRBV30 and TRBJ1-1; 7 nucleotides agree with TRBD1. V lost 1 base and J lost 4; bases outside the gene matches: 3. The CDR3 spans 13 residues. Germline CDR1 GTSNPN, CDR2 SVGIG (reference sequence). CDR3 residues: CAWSEGASTEAFF. The CDR3 DNA follows: TGTGCCTGGAGTGAGGGGGCGAGCACTGAAGCTTTCTTT.